Shown below are 8 T cell receptor beta chains from a single sample sequenced in a study of shared clonotypes between healthy human individuals. TCRdb's copy holds only in-frame clones and misses some; the assay was immunoSEQ multiplex PCR. The repertoire includes 2 million or so clones, about 95% of them detected once, and 0.85% to 1.2% sits in the top ten. The naive CD8 subset, CD45RO-negative cells positively selected for CCR7, excluded terminally differentiated effector memory CD45RA+ cells. The sample comprised naive CD8+ T cells sorted from blood. The origin of the receptors is a man between 18 and 29 years old in good health.

This clone has just one count. This chain connects TRBV5-5 to TRBJ1-2; 9 bases are shared with TRBD1. The CDR3 spans 15 residues. The ends lost 3 bases at V and 4 bases at J; junction bases unmatched: 7. Germline loops: CDR1 SGHKS, CDR2 YYEKEE (reference sequence). The CDR3 region is CASSSTGGVAYGYTF. CDR3 coding DNA: TGTGCCAGCAGCTCTACAGGGGGCGTAGCCTATGGCTACACCTTC.

This clone was counted a single time. A read error may produce the germline difference seen at one junction end. The chain has TRBV6-5 and TRBJ1-1; no clear D gene. This CDR3 contains 14 residues. The germline V gene has CDR1 MNHEY and CDR2 SVGAGI. The CDR3 DNA is TGTGCCAGCAGTTACTCAGGATTAAACATTGAAGCTTTCTTT. This translates into CASSYSGLNIEAFF.

To note about this clone: Other DNA sequences in this specimen translate into the identical CDR3. The chain is built from TRBV9 and TRBJ2-7; 10 bases line up with TRBD2. Germline loops: CDR1 SGDLS, CDR2 YYNGEE. Unmatched junction bases numbered 1, after V lost 0 bases and J lost 1 base. The CDR3 consists of 15 residues. The CDR3 region is CASSVGTSGSYEQYF. CDR3 DNA: TGTGCCAGCAGCGTAGGGACTAGCGGATCCTACGAGCAGTACTTC.

This clone has only one observation. Additional DNA sequences in this sample encode the identical CDR3. The CDR3 DNA reads as TGTGCCAGCAGCGTAGTAGGGGCCACTGAAGCTTTCTTT. Protein product: CASSVVGATEAFF. The V and J genes are TRBV9 and TRBJ1-1; D may be TRBD1 (5 bases). CDR1 is SGDLS and CDR2 is YYNGEE in the germline V gene. V lost 0 bases and J 4 bases, leaving 7 bases between the germline ends. The CDR3 runs to 13 residues.

Remarks on this clone: Other DNA sequences within the sample encode an identical CDR3. V is TRBV9 and J is TRBJ2-7; 11 positions match TRBD1. Germline V lookup: CDR1 SGDLS, CDR2 YYNGEE. The CDR3 spans 15 residues. V dropped 2 bases and J dropped 0; count of bases not matched to a gene: 1. The CDR3 sequence is CASSVGQGVSYEQYF. In nucleotides, the CDR3 is TGTGCCAGCAGCGTGGGACAGGGGGTCTCCTACGAGCAGTACTTC.

This chain joins TRBV28 and TRBJ2-1; 7 nucleotides align to TRBD2. The length of the CDR3 is 16 residues. V shed 2 bases and J 2 bases; nucleotides not matched to a gene: 6. Germline CDR1 is MDHEN and CDR2 is SYDVKM. DNA of the CDR3: TGTGCCAGCAGTTTAAGGGGCGGGGGACCCTACAATGAGCAGTTCTTC. This gives the protein CASSLRGGGPYNEQFF.

The chain combines TRBV21-1 with TRBJ1-4. TRBV21-1 is tagged as a pseudogene. The CDR3 length is 12 residues. In DNA, the CDR3 is TGTGCCAGCAGCACCACCCGGGGAAAACTGTTTTTT. It yields the protein CASSTTRGKLFF.

J is TRBJ2-7 and V is TRBV7-9; TRBD1 matches 7 bases. The CDR3 sequence is 16 residues long. J lost 5 bases, V lost 0 bases, and 10 bases had no gene match. Per the germline V gene, CDR1 is SEHNR and CDR2 is FQNEAQ (reference sequence). Here the CDR3 DNA reads TGTGCCAGCAGCTTAGCGTTCGGAGACAGGGTGAACGAGCAGTACTTC. Translation gives CASSLAFGDRVNEQYF.